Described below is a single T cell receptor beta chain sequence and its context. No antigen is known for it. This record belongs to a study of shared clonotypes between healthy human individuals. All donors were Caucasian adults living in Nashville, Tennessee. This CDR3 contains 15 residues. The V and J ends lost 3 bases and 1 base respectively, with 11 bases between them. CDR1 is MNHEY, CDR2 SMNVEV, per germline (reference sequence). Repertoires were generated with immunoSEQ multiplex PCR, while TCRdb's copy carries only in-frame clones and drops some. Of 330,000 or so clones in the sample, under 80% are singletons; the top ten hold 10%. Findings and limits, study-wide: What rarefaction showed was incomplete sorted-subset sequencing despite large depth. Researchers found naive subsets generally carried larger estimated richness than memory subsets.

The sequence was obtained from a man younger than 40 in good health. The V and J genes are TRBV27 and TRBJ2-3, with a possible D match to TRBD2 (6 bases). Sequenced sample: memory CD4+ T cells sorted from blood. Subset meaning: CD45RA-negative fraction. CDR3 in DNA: TGTGCCAGCAGTTTCCTGGGCGGGGGCACAGATACGCAGTATTTT. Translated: CASSFLGGGTDTQYF.